This T cell receptor beta chain was obtained from a study of blood T cell repertoires in COVID-19. The germline gives CDR1 ENHRY, CDR2 SYGVKD. The CDR3 has 17 amino acids. With 6 bases clipped from V and 2 bases from J, the junction kept 13 bases outside the gene matches. Here immunoSEQ multiplex PCR was the method, and the copy in TCRdb shows in-frame clones only, minus some. Among 65,000 to 85,000 clones, around 91% were seen once, and the ten largest hold approximately 2.9%. The chain is built from TRBV10-3 and TRBJ1-1; the match to TRBD1 covers 9 bases. The sequenced sample consisted of peripheral blood. This sequence was found in a man in his fifties or sixties with acute or convalescent COVID-19. The CDR3 spells CAIRPGQGQGGNTEAFF. The DNA of the CDR3 is TGTGCCATCAGGCCTGGACAGGGACAGGGTGGAAACACTGAAGCTTTCTTT.